This TCR beta chain derives from a study of cytomegalovirus exposure and HLA in healthy donors. Study conclusions and caveats: Investigators reported 150 to 200 TCR beta chains as tied to cytomegalovirus.

A note on this clone: The antigen is not known.

The junction had 6 bases not matched to a gene; V was cut back by 5 bases and J by 7 bases. The CDR3 length is 13 residues. From germline, CDR1 is MDHEN and CDR2 SYDVKM. PCR involved 60 Vbeta and 13 Jbeta primers. TCRdb's table, derived via immunoSEQ multiplex PCR, lists solely in-frame clones and lacks some. Among 100,000 to 150,000 clones, roughly a tenth were seen once, and the ten largest hold approximately 4.5%. Specimen: PBMCs. The receptor was derived from a woman in her late teens or twenties in good health and CMV-seropositive. The chain has TRBV28 and TRBJ1-2; TRBD1 matches 8 bases. DNA of the CDR3: TGTGCCAGCAGTCAGGGACAGGAACTTGGCTACACCTTC. Translating gives CASSQGQELGYTF.